A selection of T cell receptor beta chains follows, all from one sample in a study of blood T cell repertoires in COVID-19. Clones were read by immunoSEQ multiplex PCR, and TCRdb kept only the in-frame ones, dropping some. This sample has under 400,000 clones, with around 87% found just once. Source material: peripheral blood. These receptors were obtained from a woman younger than 45 with COVID-19, enrolled during active disease. CDR3s include the opening cysteine and the closing phenylalanine or tryptophan. Fields, in order: D gene, J gene, V gene, clone size, CDR3 protein, CDR3 DNA. The D gene is left open where the match is weak. The size of a clone is reported for some rows only, either as once, few or many, or as a class for expanded clones.

TRBD1 TRBJ2-3 TRBV6-5 NA CATIGQGLSSDTQYF TGTGCCACGATCGGACAGGGACTTTCGTCAGATACGCAGTATTTT
TRBD2 TRBJ2-1 TRBV27 NA CASSSGTRGSVYNEQFF TGTGCCAGCAGTTCCGGGACTAGAGGTTCCGTCTACAATGAGCAGTTCTTC
NA TRBJ2-2 TRBV18 NA CASSQDRNTGELFF TGTGCCAGCTCTCAAGACAGGAACACCGGGGAGCTGTTTTTT
NA TRBJ2-2 TRBV18 once CASSPQLTRGNTGELFF TGTGCCAGCTCACCTCAACTGACTAGGGGGAACACCGGGGAGCTGTTTTTT
NA TRBJ1-4 TRBV30 NA CAWSVPGMEEKLFF TGTGCCTGGAGTGTACCAGGGATGGAAGAAAAACTGTTTTTT
NA TRBJ1-5 TRBV2 NA CASSGYSNEPQHF TGTGCCAGCAGTGGATACAGTAATGAGCCCCAGCATTTT
NA TRBJ1-4 TRBV4-1 NA CASSQWGWGGDEKLFF TGCGCCAGCAGCCAATGGGGGTGGGGGGGAGATGAAAAACTGTTTTTT
NA TRBJ1-1 TRBV19 few CASSPFGVGTEAFF TGTGCCAGTAGCCCTTTCGGGGTGGGCACTGAAGCTTTCTTT
NA TRBJ2-1 TRBV7-3 NA CASSLTGGNEQFF TGTGCCAGCAGCTTAACGGGGGGCAATGAGCAGTTCTTC
TRBD2 TRBJ2-3 TRBV4-3 NA CASSPHWGTVSGRAGRADTQYF TGCGCCAGCAGCCCTCATTGGGGGACGGTCAGCGGGAGGGCCGGGCGGGCAGATACGCAGTATTTT
NA TRBJ2-7 TRBV21-1 NA CASSKGGDCTCCEQYF TGTGCCAGCAGCAAAGGGGGGGACTGCACTTGTTGCGAGCAGTACTTC
TRBD1 TRBJ1-1 TRBV10-3 NA CAIRGTGGNTEAFF TGTGCCATCAGGGGGACAGGGGGCAACACTGAAGCTTTCTTT
TRBD1 TRBJ1-2 TRBV28 NA CASSQQSWDRGYGYTF TGTGCCAGCAGTCAGCAAAGTTGGGACAGGGGTTATGGCTACACCTTC
TRBD2 TRBJ2-1 TRBV28 NA CASLGRGLSSYNEQFF TGTGCCAGTTTAGGGAGGGGTTTGAGCTCCTACAATGAGCAGTTCTTC
NA TRBJ2-7 TRBV10-1 NA CASSENKNEQYF TGCGCCAGCAGTGAAAACAAAAACGAGCAGTACTTC
NA TRBJ2-7 TRBV30 NA CAWSRQGGQYF TGTGCCTGGAGCAGGCAGGGTGGGCAGTACTTC
TRBD1 TRBJ1-4 TRBV6-5 NA CASSFDRGSEKLFF TGTGCCAGCAGTTTCGACAGGGGTAGTGAAAAACTGTTTTTT
TRBD1 TRBJ1-3 TRBV10-2 NA CASSEQGNLGNTIYF TGCGCCAGCAGTGAACAGGGGAACCTTGGAAACACCATATATTTT